The present TCR beta chain was sequenced within a study of blood T cells in healthy people across ages. Note on this clonotype: Its antigen is currently unknown.

Study-level results: Per million T cells, TCR beta diversity dropped about linearly as age rose.

With 0 bases removed from V and 11 bases from J, the gap between germline ends came to 20 bases. Germline CDR1 and CDR2: SGHRS and YFSETQ. This CDR3 is built from 15 residues. It was with a sample-barcoded 5' primer and a J-beta primer mix that a second PCR of about 6 to 12 cycles was run. A template-switch adaptor with 12 random nucleotides tagged each cDNA molecule. No fewer than 2.5 million CDR3-containing paired-end reads came from each sample. TCRdb re-analysed the 5' RACE reads in MiXCR, keeping a single row per CDR3 protein. The sample consists of over a million distinct CDR3 sequences, approximately 42% of them appearing once.

Sequenced input: blood. This TCR was sampled from a woman under 30 in good health. The rearrangement uses TRBV5-1 and TRBJ2-5, with a tentative D call TRBD1 (6 bases). The CDR3 is CASSLGTGYNNEQYF. Here the CDR3 DNA reads TGCGCCAGCAGCTTGGGTACAGGGTACAACAATGAGCAGTACTTC. Supplemented by reference TRBV5-1 and TRBJ2-5, the full variable domain reads KAGVTQTPRYLIKTRGQQVTLSCSPISGHRSVSWYQQTPGQGLQFLFEYFSETQRNKGNFPGRFSGRQFSNSRSEMNVSTLELGDSALYLCASSLGTGYNNEQYFGPGTRLLVL.